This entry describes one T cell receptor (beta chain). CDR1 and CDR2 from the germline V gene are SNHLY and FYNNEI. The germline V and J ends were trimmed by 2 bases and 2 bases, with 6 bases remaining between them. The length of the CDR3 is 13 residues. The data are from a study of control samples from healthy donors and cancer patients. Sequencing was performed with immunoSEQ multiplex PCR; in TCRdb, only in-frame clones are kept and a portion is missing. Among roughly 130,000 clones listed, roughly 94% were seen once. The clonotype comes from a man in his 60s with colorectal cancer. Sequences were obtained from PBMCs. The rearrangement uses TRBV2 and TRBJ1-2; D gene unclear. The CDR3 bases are TGTGCCAGCAGTGAAACTGGAAACTATGGCTACACCTTC. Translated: CASSETGNYGYTF.